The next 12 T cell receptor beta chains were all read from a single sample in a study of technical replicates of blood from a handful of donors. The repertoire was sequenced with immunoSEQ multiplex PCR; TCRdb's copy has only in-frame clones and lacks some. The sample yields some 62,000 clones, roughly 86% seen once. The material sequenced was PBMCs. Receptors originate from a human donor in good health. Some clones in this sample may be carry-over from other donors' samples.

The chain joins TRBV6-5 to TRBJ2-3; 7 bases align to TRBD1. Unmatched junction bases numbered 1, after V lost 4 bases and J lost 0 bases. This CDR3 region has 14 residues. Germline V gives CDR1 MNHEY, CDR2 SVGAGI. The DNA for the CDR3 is TGTGCCAGCAGTTGGACAGGCAGCACAGATACGCAGTATTTT. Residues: CASSWTGSTDTQYF.

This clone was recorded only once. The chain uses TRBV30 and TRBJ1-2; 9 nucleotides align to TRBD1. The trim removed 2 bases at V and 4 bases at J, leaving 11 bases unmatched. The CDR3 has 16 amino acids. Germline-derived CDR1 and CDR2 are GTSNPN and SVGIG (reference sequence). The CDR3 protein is CAWSKGQGALGYGYTF. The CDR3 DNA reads TGTGCCTGGAGTAAGGGACAGGGCGCCCTAGGCTATGGCTACACCTTC.

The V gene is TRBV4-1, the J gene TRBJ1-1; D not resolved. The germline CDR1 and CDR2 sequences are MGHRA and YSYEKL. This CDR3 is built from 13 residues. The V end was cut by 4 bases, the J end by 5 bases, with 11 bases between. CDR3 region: CASSRDLQTEAFF. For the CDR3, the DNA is TGCGCCAGCAGCCGAGACTTACAGACTGAAGCTTTCTTT.

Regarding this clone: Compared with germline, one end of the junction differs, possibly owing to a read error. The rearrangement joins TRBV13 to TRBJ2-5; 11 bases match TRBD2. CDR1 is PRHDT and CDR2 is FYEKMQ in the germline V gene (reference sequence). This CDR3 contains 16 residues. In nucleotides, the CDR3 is TGTGCCAGCAGCATAGGGCTAGCGGGAGGACAAGAGACCCAGTACTTC. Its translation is CASSIGLAGGQETQYF.

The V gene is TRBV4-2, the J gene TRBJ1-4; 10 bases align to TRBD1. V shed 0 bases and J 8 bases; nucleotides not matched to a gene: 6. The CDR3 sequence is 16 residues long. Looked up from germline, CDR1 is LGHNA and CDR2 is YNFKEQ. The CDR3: CASSQDPGTGDEKLFF. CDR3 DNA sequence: TGTGCCAGCAGCCAAGATCCCGGGACAGGGGACGAAAAACTGTTTTTT.

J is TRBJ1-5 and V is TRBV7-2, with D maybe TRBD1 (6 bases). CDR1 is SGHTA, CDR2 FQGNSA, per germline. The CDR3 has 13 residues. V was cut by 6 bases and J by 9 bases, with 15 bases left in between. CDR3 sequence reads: CASSVMGDTPQHF. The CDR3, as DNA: TGTGCCAGCAGTGTAATGGGGGACACGCCCCAGCATTTT.

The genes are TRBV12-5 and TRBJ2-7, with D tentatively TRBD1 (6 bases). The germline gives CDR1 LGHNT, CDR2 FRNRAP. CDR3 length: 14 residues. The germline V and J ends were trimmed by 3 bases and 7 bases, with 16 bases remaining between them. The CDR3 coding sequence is TGTGCTAGTGGTTTATCTGGGACACGAGCTGAGCAGTACTTC. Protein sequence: CASGLSGTRAEQYF. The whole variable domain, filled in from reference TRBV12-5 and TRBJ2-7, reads DARVTQTPRHKVTEMGQEVTMRCQPILGHNTVFWYRQTMMQGLELLAYFRNRAPLDDSGMPKDRFSAEMPDATLATLKIQPSEPRDSAVYFCASGLSGTRAEQYFGPGTRLTVT.

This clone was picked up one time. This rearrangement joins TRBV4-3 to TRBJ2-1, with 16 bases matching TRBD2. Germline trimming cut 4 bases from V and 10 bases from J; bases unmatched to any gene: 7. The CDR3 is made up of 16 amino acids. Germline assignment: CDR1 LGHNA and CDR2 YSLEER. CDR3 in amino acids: CASSLGLAGGQGEQFF. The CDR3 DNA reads TGCGCCAGCAGCCTGGGACTAGCGGGGGGGCAAGGAGAGCAGTTCTTC.

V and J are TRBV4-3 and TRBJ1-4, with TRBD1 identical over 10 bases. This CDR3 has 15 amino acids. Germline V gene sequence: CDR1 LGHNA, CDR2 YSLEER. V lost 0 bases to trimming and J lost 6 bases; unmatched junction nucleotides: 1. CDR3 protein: CASSQEGTGDEKLFF. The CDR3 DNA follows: TGCGCCAGCAGCCAAGAAGGGACAGGGGATGAAAAACTGTTTTTT.

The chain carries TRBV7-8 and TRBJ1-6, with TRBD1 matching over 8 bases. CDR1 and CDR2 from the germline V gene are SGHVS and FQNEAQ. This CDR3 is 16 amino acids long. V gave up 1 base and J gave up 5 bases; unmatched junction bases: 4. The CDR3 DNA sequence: TGTGCCAGCAGCTTAGTACAGGGGGGCCATAATTCACCCCTCCACTTT. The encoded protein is CASSLVQGGHNSPLHF.

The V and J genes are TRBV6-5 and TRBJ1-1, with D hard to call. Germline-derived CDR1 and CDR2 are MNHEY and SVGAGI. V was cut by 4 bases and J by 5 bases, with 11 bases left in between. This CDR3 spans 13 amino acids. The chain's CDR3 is CASSLYRGTEAFF. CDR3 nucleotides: TGTGCCAGCAGTTTATACCGAGGGACTGAAGCTTTCTTT.

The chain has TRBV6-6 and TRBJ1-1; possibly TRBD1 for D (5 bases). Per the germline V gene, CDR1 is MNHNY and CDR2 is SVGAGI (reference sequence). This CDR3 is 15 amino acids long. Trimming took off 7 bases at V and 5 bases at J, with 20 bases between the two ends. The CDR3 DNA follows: TGTGCCAGCAAGGGGTCAGCCCGGGGGAGAACTGAAGCTTTCTTT. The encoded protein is CASKGSARGRTEAFF.